This TCR beta chain was sequenced during a study of blood T cell repertoires in COVID-19. Study background: Material from acute and convalescent COVID-19 was sourced from the United States, Italy and Spain. From T cells, B-cell-depleted T cells, or PBMCs came the material, which was cDNA or gDNA.

In the original workflow: For nucleated cells, counts were estimated from reference gene primer amplification. Assay: immunoSEQ multiplex PCR; the TCRdb copy retains only in-frame clones and omits some. Clonal size and the V and J genes are those of that table, whereas D and trimming came from the DNA. The table has 150,000 to 200,000 clones, around 90% seen once. Trimming removed 6 bases from V and 4 bases from J, with 12 bases in between. The CDR3 runs to 13 residues. The sample was peripheral blood. The receptor was derived from a man aged 35 to 55 with acute or convalescent COVID-19. This chain links TRBV12-3 or TRBV12-4 with TRBJ1-2; D might be TRBD1 (5 bases). CDR3 residues: CASRTGTVYGYTF. CDR3 DNA sequence: TGTGCCAGCAGAACCGGGACTGTCTATGGCTACACCTTC.